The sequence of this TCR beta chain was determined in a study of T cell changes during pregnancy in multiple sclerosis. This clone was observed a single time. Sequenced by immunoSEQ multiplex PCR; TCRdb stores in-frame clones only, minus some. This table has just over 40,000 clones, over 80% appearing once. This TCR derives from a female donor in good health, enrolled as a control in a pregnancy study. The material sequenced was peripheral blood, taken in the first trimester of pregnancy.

In DNA, the CDR3 is TGTGCCAGCAGTGAGGGACTTTCAACTAATGAAAAACTGTTTTTT. This encodes CASSEGLSTNEKLFF. V gene TRBV6-1 combines with J gene TRBJ1-4, with a tentative D call TRBD1 (5 bases). Germline CDR1 is MNHNS and CDR2 is SASEGT. V was shortened by 3 bases and J by 0 bases, with 8 bases between the two germline ends. This CDR3 is built from 15 residues.